The rows below give T cell receptor beta chains drawn from one sample of a study of T cell repertoires in cytomegalovirus infection. TCRdb re-analysed the reads in MiXCR, keeping a single row per CDR3 protein. The repertoire consists of approximately 200,000 distinct CDR3 sequences, with roughly 20% occurring once and the leading ten covering 18%. Source material: CD8+ T cells from PBMCs. The receptors derive from a human donor in good health (CMV status not recorded). Some clones in this sample may be carry-over from other donors' samples. Each CDR3 is given with its conserved first and last residue. Fields, in order: V gene, clone size, J gene, CDR3 protein. Not all rows give a size; the values are once, few, many and, for expanded clones, a class.

TRBV7-9	few	TRBJ1-6	CASSPLGSPLHF
TRBV6-1	many	TRBJ1-2	CASEGGYGYTF
TRBV12-3/TRBV12-4	many	TRBJ2-5	CASSLEGWRGGETQYF
TRBV5-6	few	TRBJ2-7	CASSVTGITYEQYF
TRBV7-4	many	TRBJ1-1	CASTPVGYTEAFF
TRBV6-4	-	TRBJ1-2	CASLPGGPYYGYTF
TRBV7-9	-	TRBJ1-2	CASIGTVEGYTF
TRBV6-8	-	TRBJ2-1	CASSYSRQGGGYNEQFF
TRBV6-2/TRBV6-3	many	TRBJ1-5	CASSYDQGRREPQHF
TRBV2	-	TRBJ2-5	CASIALRETQYF
TRBV25-1	few	TRBJ2-4	CASSGGQVKTKNIQYF
TRBV20-1	-	TRBJ2-7	CSASVEDLRAHEQYF
TRBV7-2	many	TRBJ1-2	CASSSSGQLNYGYTF